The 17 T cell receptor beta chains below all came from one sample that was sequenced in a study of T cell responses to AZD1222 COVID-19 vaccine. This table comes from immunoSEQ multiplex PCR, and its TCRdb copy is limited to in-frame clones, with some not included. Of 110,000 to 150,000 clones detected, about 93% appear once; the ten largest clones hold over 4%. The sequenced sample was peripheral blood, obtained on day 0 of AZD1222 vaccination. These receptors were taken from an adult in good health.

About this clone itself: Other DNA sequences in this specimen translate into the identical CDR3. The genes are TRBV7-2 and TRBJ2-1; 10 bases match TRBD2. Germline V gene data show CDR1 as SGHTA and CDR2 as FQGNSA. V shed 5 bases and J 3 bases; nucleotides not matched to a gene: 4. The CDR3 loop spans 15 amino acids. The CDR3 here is CASSLSSGSYNEQFF. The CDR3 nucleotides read TGTGCCAGCAGCCTTTCTAGCGGGAGCTACAATGAGCAGTTCTTC.

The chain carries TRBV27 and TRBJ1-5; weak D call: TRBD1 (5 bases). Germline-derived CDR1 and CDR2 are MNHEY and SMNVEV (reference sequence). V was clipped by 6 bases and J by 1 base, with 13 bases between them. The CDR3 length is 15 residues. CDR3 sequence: CASSPFWGSNQPQHF. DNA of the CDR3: TGTGCCAGCAGCCCCTTCTGGGGGAGCAATCAGCCCCAGCATTTT.

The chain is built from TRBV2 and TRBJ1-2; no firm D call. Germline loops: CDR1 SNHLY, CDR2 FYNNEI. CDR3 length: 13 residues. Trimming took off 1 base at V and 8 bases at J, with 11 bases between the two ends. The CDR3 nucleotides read TGTGCCAGCAGTGAAGGGCCCGCCTGGGGCTACACCTTC. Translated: CASSEGPAWGYTF.

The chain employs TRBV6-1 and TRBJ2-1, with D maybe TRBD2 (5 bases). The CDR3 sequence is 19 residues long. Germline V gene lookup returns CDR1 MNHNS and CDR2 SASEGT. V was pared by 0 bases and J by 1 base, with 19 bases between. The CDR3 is CASSEAQWVGLASYNEQFF. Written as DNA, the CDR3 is TGTGCCAGCAGTGAAGCGCAGTGGGTAGGGCTAGCTTCCTACAATGAGCAGTTCTTC.

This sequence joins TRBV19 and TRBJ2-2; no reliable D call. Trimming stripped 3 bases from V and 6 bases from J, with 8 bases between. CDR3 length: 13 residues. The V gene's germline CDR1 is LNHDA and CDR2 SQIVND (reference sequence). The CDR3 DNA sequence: TGTGCCAGTAGTATGGGGTTAGCCGGGGAGCTGTTTTTT. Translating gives CASSMGLAGELFF.

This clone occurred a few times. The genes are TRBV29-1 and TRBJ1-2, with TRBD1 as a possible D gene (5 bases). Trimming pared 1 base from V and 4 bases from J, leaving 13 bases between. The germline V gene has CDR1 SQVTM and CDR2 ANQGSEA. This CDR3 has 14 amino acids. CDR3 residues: CSVEAGGGVYGYTF. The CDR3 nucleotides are TGCAGCGTTGAAGCAGGCGGGGGGGTCTATGGCTACACCTTC.

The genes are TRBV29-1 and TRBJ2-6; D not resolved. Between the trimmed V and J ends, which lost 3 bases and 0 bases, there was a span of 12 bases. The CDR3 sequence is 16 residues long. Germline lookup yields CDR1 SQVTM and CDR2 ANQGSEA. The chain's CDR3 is CSVDGFGSSGANVLTF. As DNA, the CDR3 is TGCAGCGTTGACGGGTTCGGGTCCTCTGGGGCCAACGTCCTGACTTTC.

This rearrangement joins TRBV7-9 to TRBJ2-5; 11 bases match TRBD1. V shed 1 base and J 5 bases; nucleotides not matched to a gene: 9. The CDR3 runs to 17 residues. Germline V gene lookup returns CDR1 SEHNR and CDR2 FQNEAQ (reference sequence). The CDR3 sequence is CASSLVGGTGGVETQYF. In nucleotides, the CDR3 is TGTGCCAGCAGCTTAGTTGGTGGGACAGGGGGAGTCGAGACCCAGTACTTC.

CDR3 sequence reads: CASSLGTGSSYNEQFF. CDR3 DNA sequence: TGTGCCAGCAGCTTAGGGACAGGTAGCTCCTACAATGAGCAGTTCTTC. The chain carries TRBV5-4 and TRBJ2-1; 8 bases agree with TRBD1. Germline loops: CDR1 SGHNT, CDR2 YYREEE (reference sequence). This CDR3 region has 16 residues. V was pared by 2 bases and J by 0 bases, with 4 bases of the junction left unmatched. Combining the CDR3 with reference TRBV5-4 and TRBJ2-1 gives the whole variable domain ETGVTQSPTHLIKTRGQQVTLRCSSQSGHNTVSWYQQALGQGPQFIFQYYREEENGRGNFPPRFSGLQFPNYSSELNVNALELDDSALYLCASSLGTGSSYNEQFFGPGTRLTVL.

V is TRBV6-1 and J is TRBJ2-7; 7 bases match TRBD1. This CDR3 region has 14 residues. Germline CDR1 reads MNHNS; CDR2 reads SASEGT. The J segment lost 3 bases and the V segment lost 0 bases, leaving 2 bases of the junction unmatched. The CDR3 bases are TGTGCCAGCAGTGAAGCGACAGGGAGCTACGAGCAGTACTTC. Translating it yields CASSEATGSYEQYF.

CDR3 in amino acids: CASSDEANEQFF. The CDR3 nucleotides are TGTGCCAGCAGTGATGAGGCAAATGAGCAGTTCTTC. V usage is TRBV2 and J usage is TRBJ2-1, with unresolved D. Germline V gene lookup returns CDR1 SNHLY and CDR2 FYNNEI. V dropped 3 bases and J dropped 7 bases, with 7 bases sitting between them. The CDR3 contains 12 residues.

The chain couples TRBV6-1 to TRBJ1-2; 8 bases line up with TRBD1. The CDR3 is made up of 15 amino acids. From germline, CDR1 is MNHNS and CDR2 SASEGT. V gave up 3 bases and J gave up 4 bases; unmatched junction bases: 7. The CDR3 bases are TGTGCCAGCAGTGAGACAGGGGCTCCATCCTATGGCTACACCTTC. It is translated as CASSETGAPSYGYTF.

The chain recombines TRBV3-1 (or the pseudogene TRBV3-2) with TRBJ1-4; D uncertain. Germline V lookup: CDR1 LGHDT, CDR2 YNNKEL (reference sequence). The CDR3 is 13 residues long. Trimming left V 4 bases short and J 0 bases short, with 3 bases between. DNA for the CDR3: TGTGCCAGCAGCCGGGCAACTAATGAAAAACTGTTTTTT. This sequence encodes CASSRATNEKLFF.

The CDR3 DNA is TGTGCCAGCAGTCCCCCGAATCAGCCCCAGCATTTT. This translates into CASSPPNQPQHF. J is TRBJ1-5 and V is TRBV6-6, with D hard to call. The V and J ends lost 5 bases and 4 bases respectively, with 6 bases between them. Per germline, CDR1 MNHNY and CDR2 SVGAGI (reference sequence). This CDR3 has 12 amino acids.

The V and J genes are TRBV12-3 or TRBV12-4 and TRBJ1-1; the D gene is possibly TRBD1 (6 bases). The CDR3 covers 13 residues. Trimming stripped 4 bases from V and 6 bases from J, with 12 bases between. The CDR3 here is CASSSRGVAEAFF. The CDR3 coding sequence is TGTGCCAGCAGTTCCAGGGGAGTCGCTGAAGCTTTCTTT.

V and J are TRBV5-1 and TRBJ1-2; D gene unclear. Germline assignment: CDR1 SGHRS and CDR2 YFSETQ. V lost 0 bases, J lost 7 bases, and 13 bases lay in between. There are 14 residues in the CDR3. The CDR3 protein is CASSLDGSGVGYTF. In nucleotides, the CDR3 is TGCGCCAGCAGCTTGGACGGGTCGGGCGTTGGCTACACCTTC.

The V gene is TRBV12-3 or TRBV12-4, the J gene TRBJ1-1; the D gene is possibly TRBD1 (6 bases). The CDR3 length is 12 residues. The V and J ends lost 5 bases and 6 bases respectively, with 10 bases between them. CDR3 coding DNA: TGTGCCAGCAGTAGGGGGGGCCCTGAAGCTTTCTTT. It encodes CASSRGGPEAFF.